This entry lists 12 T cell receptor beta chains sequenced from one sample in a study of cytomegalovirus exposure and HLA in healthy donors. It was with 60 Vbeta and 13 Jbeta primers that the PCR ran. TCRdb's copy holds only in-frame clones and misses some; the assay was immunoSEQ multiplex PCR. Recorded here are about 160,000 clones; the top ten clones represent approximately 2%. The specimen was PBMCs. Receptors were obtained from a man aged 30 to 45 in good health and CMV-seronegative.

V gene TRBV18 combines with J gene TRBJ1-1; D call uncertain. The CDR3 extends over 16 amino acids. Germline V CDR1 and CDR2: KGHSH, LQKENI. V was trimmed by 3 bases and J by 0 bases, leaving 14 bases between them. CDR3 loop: CASSPLPQTMNTEAFF. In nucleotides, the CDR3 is TGTGCCAGCTCACCGTTGCCTCAAACTATGAACACTGAAGCTTTCTTT.

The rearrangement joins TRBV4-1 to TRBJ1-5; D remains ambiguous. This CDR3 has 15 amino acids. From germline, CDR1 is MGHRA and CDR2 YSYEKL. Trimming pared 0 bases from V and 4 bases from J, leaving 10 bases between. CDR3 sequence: CASSQDFQINQPQHF. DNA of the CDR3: TGCGCCAGCAGCCAAGATTTTCAGATAAATCAGCCCCAGCATTTT.

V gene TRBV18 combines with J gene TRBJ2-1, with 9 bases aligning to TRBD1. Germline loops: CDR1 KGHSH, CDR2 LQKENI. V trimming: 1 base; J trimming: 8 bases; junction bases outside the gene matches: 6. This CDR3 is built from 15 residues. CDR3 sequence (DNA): TGTGCCAGCTCACCACGCAACAGGGGGCCCTATGAGCAGTTCTTC. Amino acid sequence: CASSPRNRGPYEQFF.

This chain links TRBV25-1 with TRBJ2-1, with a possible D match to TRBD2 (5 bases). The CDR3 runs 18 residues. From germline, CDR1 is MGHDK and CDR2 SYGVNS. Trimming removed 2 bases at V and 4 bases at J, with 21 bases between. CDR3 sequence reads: CASSEPRRRVGEYNEQFF. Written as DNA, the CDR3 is TGTGCCAGCAGTGAACCGAGGCGCCGGGTTGGGGAGTACAATGAGCAGTTCTTC. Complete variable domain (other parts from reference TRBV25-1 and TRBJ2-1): EADIYQTPRYLVIGTGKKITLECSQTMGHDKMYWYQQDPGMELHLIHYSYGVNSTEKGDLSSESTVSRIRTEHFPLTLESARPSHTSQYLCASSEPRRRVGEYNEQFFGPGTRLTVL.

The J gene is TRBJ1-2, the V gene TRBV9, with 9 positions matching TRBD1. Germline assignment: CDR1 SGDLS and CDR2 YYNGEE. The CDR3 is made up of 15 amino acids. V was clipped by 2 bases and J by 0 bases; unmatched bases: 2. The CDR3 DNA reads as TGTGCCAGCAGCGTGGGACAGGGCTCTAACTATGGCTACACCTTC. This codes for CASSVGQGSNYGYTF.

The DNA for the CDR3 is TGCGCCAGCAGCCAAGAAACAGCCTACGAGCAGTACTTC. Amino acids: CASSQETAYEQYF. The gene calls are TRBV4-1 and TRBJ2-7; D unclear. CDR1 and CDR2 from the germline V gene are MGHRA and YSYEKL. Deletions cut 0 bases from V and 2 bases from J, with 5 bases between. This CDR3 has 13 residues.

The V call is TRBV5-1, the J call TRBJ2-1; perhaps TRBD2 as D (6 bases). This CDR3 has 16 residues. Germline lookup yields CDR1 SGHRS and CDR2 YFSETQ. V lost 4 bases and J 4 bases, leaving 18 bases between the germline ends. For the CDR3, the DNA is TGCGCCAGCAGCCCCGTAGCGGAAAACCTTTACAATGAGCAGTTCTTC. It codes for CASSPVAENLYNEQFF.

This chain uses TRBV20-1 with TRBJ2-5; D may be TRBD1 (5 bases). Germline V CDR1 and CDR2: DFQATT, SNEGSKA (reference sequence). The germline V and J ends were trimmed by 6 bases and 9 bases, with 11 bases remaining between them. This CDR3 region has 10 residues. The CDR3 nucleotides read TGCAGTGCGGAACAGGTCCCCCAGTACTTC. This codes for CSAEQVPQYF.

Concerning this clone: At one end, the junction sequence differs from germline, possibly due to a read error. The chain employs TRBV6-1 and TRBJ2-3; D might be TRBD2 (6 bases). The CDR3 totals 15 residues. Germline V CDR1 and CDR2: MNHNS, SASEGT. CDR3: CASRAGTYATYTQYF. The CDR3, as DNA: TGTGCCAGCAGGGCCGGGACTTATGCCACATATACGCAGTATTTT.

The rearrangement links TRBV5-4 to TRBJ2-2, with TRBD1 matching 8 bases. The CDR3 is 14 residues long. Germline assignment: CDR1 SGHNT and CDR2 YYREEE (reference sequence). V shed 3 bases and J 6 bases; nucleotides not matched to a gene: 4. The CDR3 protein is CASSSQGGSGELFF. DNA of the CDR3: TGTGCCAGCAGCTCACAGGGGGGTTCCGGGGAGCTGTTTTTT.

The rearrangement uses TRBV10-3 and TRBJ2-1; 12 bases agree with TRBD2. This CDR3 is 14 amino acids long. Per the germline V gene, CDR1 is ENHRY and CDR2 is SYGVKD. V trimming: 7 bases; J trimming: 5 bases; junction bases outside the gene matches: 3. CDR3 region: CAIMTSGGNNEQFF. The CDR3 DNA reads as TGTGCCATCATGACTAGCGGGGGAAACAATGAGCAGTTCTTC.

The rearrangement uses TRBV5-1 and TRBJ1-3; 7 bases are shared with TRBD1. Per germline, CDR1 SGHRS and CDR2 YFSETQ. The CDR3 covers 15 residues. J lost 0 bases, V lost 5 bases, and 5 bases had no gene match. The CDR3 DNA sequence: TGCGCCAGCAGTTGGGGACAGACCTCTGGAAACACCATATATTTT. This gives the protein CASSWGQTSGNTIYF.